Listed below are T cell receptor beta chains from one sample, sequenced in a study of T cells in Graves' hyperthyroidism and ophthalmopathy. One entry per CDR3 protein, called by TCRdb with MiXCR from the multiplex PCR reads. The sample has roughly 350,000 distinct CDR3 sequences; around 13% are singletons. Sequenced: blood. These receptor sequences come from a woman aged 30 to 39 with Graves' hyperthyroidism. Each CDR3 is given with its conserved first and last residue. Each record gives: clone size, J gene, D gene, V gene, CDR3 DNA, CDR3 protein. The D gene is left open where the match is weak. Clone size appears in some rows only: once, few, many, or a class for an expanded clone.

size: NA
J: TRBJ2-7
D: NA
V: TRBV29-1
DNA: TGCAGCGTTGAAGGCTCCTCACAGCAGGAGGGATACGAGCAGTACTTC
CDR3: CSVEGSSQQEGYEQYF

size: NA
J: TRBJ2-4
D: TRBD2
V: TRBV10-3
DNA: TGTGCCATCAATGACGGGAGGTCCGGCATTCAGTACTTC
CDR3: CAINDGRSGIQYF

size: few
J: TRBJ1-5
D: NA
V: TRBV19
DNA: TGTGCCACCTCATCGAAGGGGGTTGCTCGGCCCCAGCATTTT
CDR3: CATSSKGVARPQHF

size: many
J: TRBJ2-7
D: NA
V: TRBV2
DNA: TGTGCCAGCAGTTTCCGTTACTCCTACGAGCAGTACTTC
CDR3: CASSFRYSYEQYF

size: NA
J: TRBJ1-1
D: NA
V: TRBV6-2/TRBV6-3
DNA: TGTGCCAGCATGGGTAGGGTTCCCGTATTGAACACTGAAGCTTTCTTT
CDR3: CASMGRVPVLNTEAFF

size: many
J: TRBJ2-1
D: TRBD2
V: TRBV12-3/TRBV12-4
DNA: TGTGCCAGCAGCTCTAGCGGGAGTTCGAAGAATGAGCAGTTCTTC
CDR3: CASSSSGSSKNEQFF

size: few
J: TRBJ2-6
D: NA
V: TRBV27
DNA: TGTGCCAGCAGTCGCACAGGTACTTTGTCTCGGGCCAACGTCCTGACTTTC
CDR3: CASSRTGTLSRANVLTF

size: few
J: TRBJ1-1
D: NA
V: TRBV30
DNA: TGTGCCTGGACCCCCGGGTTTGGACGGGCTGAAGCTTTCTTT
CDR3: CAWTPGFGRAEAFF

size: many
J: TRBJ2-5
D: TRBD2
V: TRBV6-1
DNA: TGTGCCAGCAGTCCAATAGCGGGAGTCGGGGAGACCCAGTACTTC
CDR3: CASSPIAGVGETQYF

size: once
J: TRBJ2-1
D: TRBD2
V: TRBV4-3
DNA: TGCGCCAGCAGCCAAGATTGGGCGGGAGGGCCCGGTGAGCAGTTCTTC
CDR3: CASSQDWAGGPGEQFF

size: many
J: TRBJ1-5
D: NA
V: TRBV2
DNA: TGTGCCAGCAAGGGCAGGTCTCAGCCCCAGCATTTT
CDR3: CASKGRSQPQHF

size: NA
J: TRBJ1-4
D: NA
V: TRBV7-9
DNA: TGTGCCAGCAGCTTAGACCCCTACCTTAATGAAAAACTGTTTTTT
CDR3: CASSLDPYLNEKLFF

size: many
J: TRBJ2-5
D: TRBD1
V: TRBV9
DNA: TGTGCCAGCAGCGTGGGACAGGGCGGGGAGACCCAGTACTTC
CDR3: CASSVGQGGETQYF

size: many
J: TRBJ2-7
D: NA
V: TRBV12-3/TRBV12-4
DNA: TGTGCCAGCAGCCCGGGTGCGAACGAGCAGTACTTC
CDR3: CASSPGANEQYF

size: NA
J: TRBJ2-7
D: TRBD2
V: TRBV27
DNA: TGTGCCAGCAGTTTAGGGGCACTAGCGGGCCTCGAGCAGTACTTC
CDR3: CASSLGALAGLEQYF

size: NA
J: TRBJ1-2
D: NA
V: TRBV24-1
DNA: TGTGCCACCAGTGATGGGCCTTACTATGGCTACACCTTC
CDR3: CATSDGPYYGYTF

size: many
J: TRBJ2-5
D: TRBD1
V: TRBV7-8
DNA: TGTGCCAGCAGCAAGGACAGGGGGCGAGGAGAGACCCAGTACTTC
CDR3: CASSKDRGRGETQYF

size: NA
J: TRBJ2-1
D: TRBD2
V: TRBV20-1
DNA: TGCAGTGCTTGTAGCGGGAGCGGTGGAAATGAGCAGTTCTTC
CDR3: CSACSGSGGNEQFF

size: NA
J: TRBJ2-1
D: TRBD1
V: TRBV19
DNA: TGTGCCAGTAGTACAGGGGGCGTTTTTTATGAGCAGTTCTTC
CDR3: CASSTGGVFYEQFF

size: few
J: TRBJ1-2
D: NA
V: TRBV30
DNA: TGTGCCTGGAGTTCTACAGGGCGGTCGGGCTACACCTTC
CDR3: CAWSSTGRSGYTF

size: few
J: TRBJ2-1
D: NA
V: TRBV7-9
DNA: TGTGCCAGCAGCTATTATGTTAGTGAGCAGTTCTTC
CDR3: CASSYYVSEQFF

size: many
J: TRBJ1-1
D: NA
V: TRBV29-1
DNA: TGCAGCGGCATCCAGGGCACTGAAGCTTTCTTT
CDR3: CSGIQGTEAFF

size: many
J: TRBJ2-1
D: TRBD1
V: TRBV20-1
DNA: TGCAGTGCTAGAGATAGCCGGGACAGGGGGATAAATGAGCAGTTCTTC
CDR3: CSARDSRDRGINEQFF

size: many
J: TRBJ1-6
D: NA
V: TRBV27
DNA: TGTGCCAGCAGTTTAGAGGGAAACTATAATTCACCCCTCCACTTT
CDR3: CASSLEGNYNSPLHF

size: many
J: TRBJ2-2
D: TRBD2
V: TRBV5-1
DNA: TGCGCCAGCACCATCGCACTAGCGGGAGCCGGGGAGCTGTTTTTT
CDR3: CASTIALAGAGELFF

size: many
J: TRBJ2-3
D: TRBD2
V: TRBV20-1
DNA: TGCAGTGCCACCCCCACTTTAGGGACTAGCGGTCGGGGAGATACGCAGTATTTT
CDR3: CSATPTLGTSGRGDTQYF

size: many
J: TRBJ2-5
D: NA
V: TRBV6-6
DNA: TGTGCCAGCAGTTACCCCGGACTGATTTTCCAAGAGACCCAGTACTTC
CDR3: CASSYPGLIFQETQYF

size: many
J: TRBJ2-7
D: TRBD2
V: TRBV28
DNA: TGTGCCAGCAGTTTTCGGGGCCGTGGACTAGCGGGAAATCTGAGGGAGCAGTACTTC
CDR3: CASSFRGRGLAGNLREQYF

size: many
J: TRBJ1-4
D: TRBD1
V: TRBV28
DNA: TGTGCCAGCAGTTTTAGAGGGGGACAGGGGGAAAAACTGTTTTTT
CDR3: CASSFRGGQGEKLFF

size: few
J: TRBJ1-4
D: TRBD1
V: TRBV28
DNA: TGTGCCAGCAGTTTTCCTCGGGGCAGGGGGGATGAAAAACTGTTTTTT
CDR3: CASSFPRGRGDEKLFF

size: few
J: TRBJ2-7
D: NA
V: TRBV7-2
DNA: TGTGCCAGCAGCTTCTATGGTGCGGTTGGGCGGGACGGGTTTTACGAGCAGTACTTC
CDR3: CASSFYGAVGRDGFYEQYF

size: NA
J: TRBJ2-7
D: TRBD2
V: TRBV19
DNA: TGTGCCAGTAGTATGCGTCCCGGGACTAGCGGAAAACCAACTACCTACGAGCAGTACTTC
CDR3: CASSMRPGTSGKPTTYEQYF

size: few
J: TRBJ2-1
D: NA
V: TRBV5-4
DNA: TGTGCCAGCAGCTTGGCCAATAGGGCAGCCACATTCTCCTACAATGAGCAGTTCTTC
CDR3: CASSLANRAATFSYNEQFF

size: NA
J: TRBJ1-4
D: NA
V: TRBV30
DNA: TGTGCCTGGAGTGTGTCGGAAGGCGGGGAAAAACTGTTTTTT
CDR3: CAWSVSEGGEKLFF

size: NA
J: TRBJ2-4
D: TRBD2
V: TRBV3-1
DNA: TGTGCCAGCAGCCAAGATGGCGGGAGAAGCAAAAACATTCAGTACTTC
CDR3: CASSQDGGRSKNIQYF

size: few
J: TRBJ1-4
D: NA
V: TRBV18
DNA: TGTGCCAGCTCCCTGGAGACCGGTGAAAAACTGTTTTTT
CDR3: CASSLETGEKLFF

size: NA
J: TRBJ2-1
D: TRBD2
V: TRBV3-1
DNA: TGTGCCAGCAGCCCGGCGGGAGGGCCCTATGAGCAGTTCTTC
CDR3: CASSPAGGPYEQFF

size: NA
J: TRBJ1-1
D: NA
V: TRBV5-5
DNA: TGTGCCAGCAGCTTGGAATACGGGGGGCGGAACACTGAAGCTTTCTTT
CDR3: CASSLEYGGRNTEAFF

size: NA
J: TRBJ2-1
D: NA
V: TRBV10-2
DNA: TGCGCCAGCAGTACGGGCCTACCCTACAATGAGCAGTTCTTC
CDR3: CASSTGLPYNEQFF

size: many
J: TRBJ2-1
D: TRBD2
V: TRBV7-3
DNA: TGTGCCAGCAGCTTATCGAGCGGGAGCTATGAGCAGTTCTTC
CDR3: CASSLSSGSYEQFF

size: few
J: TRBJ2-7
D: NA
V: TRBV6-2/TRBV6-3
DNA: TGTGCCAGCAGTACGGGGGCGAGCTCCTACGAGCAGTACTTC
CDR3: CASSTGASSYEQYF

size: NA
J: TRBJ1-1
D: NA
V: TRBV20-1
DNA: TGCAGTGCTGAACACCGAGGGGCTGAAGCTTTCTTT
CDR3: CSAEHRGAEAFF

size: NA
J: TRBJ1-5
D: TRBD1
V: TRBV2
DNA: TGTGCCAGCAGGATGGAGGGACAGGGATTTGAGCCCCAGCATTTT
CDR3: CASRMEGQGFEPQHF

size: few
J: TRBJ2-4
D: NA
V: TRBV5-6
DNA: TGTGCCAGCAGCTTGTCCCCGGGAAGTTCTGACATTCAGTACTTC
CDR3: CASSLSPGSSDIQYF

size: NA
J: TRBJ2-3
D: TRBD2
V: TRBV30
DNA: TGTGCCCGGAGTGGGACTAGCGGGAACACAGATACGCAGTATTTT
CDR3: CARSGTSGNTDTQYF

size: few
J: TRBJ2-5
D: NA
V: TRBV7-6
DNA: TGTGCCAGCAGCTCGACCGTTAGTACCTCCGGGGAGACCCAGTACTTC
CDR3: CASSSTVSTSGETQYF

size: few
J: TRBJ2-1
D: NA
V: TRBV11-2
DNA: TGTGCCAGCAGCTTAGAGGAGGGGGGTTTTTGGAAGTTCTTC
CDR3: CASSLEEGGFWKFF

size: many
J: TRBJ2-3
D: NA
V: TRBV20-1
DNA: TGCAGTGCTAGACTGGACACAGATACGCAGTATTTT
CDR3: CSARLDTDTQYF

size: many
J: TRBJ2-1
D: TRBD1
V: TRBV27
DNA: TGTGCCAGCAGTTTAAGGGGGCCCCTCACGAGGACTAATGAGCAGTTCTTC
CDR3: CASSLRGPLTRTNEQFF

size: few
J: TRBJ1-1
D: NA
V: TRBV6-6
DNA: TGTGCCAGCAGTTACTCCGGACAGAGCACTGAAGCTTTCTTT
CDR3: CASSYSGQSTEAFF

size: many
J: TRBJ2-5
D: TRBD1
V: TRBV7-9
DNA: TGTGCCAGCAGCTTAAGGGGGCAGGAGACCCAGTACTTC
CDR3: CASSLRGQETQYF

size: few
J: TRBJ2-7
D: NA
V: TRBV20-1
DNA: TGCAGTGCTCGACCAAGAGGCCTAGGCTACGAGCAGTACTTC
CDR3: CSARPRGLGYEQYF

size: few
J: TRBJ2-3
D: TRBD2
V: TRBV6-2/TRBV6-3
DNA: TGTGCCAGCAGTTACTCCCCGGGAGGAGGGCCAGATACGCAGTATTTT
CDR3: CASSYSPGGGPDTQYF

size: NA
J: TRBJ1-2
D: NA
V: TRBV24-1
DNA: TGTGCCACCAGTGATTCCGATTTTCAGACGGCCGCGAGGGGTGGCTACACCTTC
CDR3: CATSDSDFQTAARGGYTF

size: many
J: TRBJ1-5
D: NA
V: TRBV29-1
DNA: TGCAGCGTTGATGAGGGAATCAATCAGCCCCAGCATTTT
CDR3: CSVDEGINQPQHF